Following are 21 T cell receptor beta chains from one sample sequenced in a study of shared clonotypes between healthy human individuals. Method: immunoSEQ multiplex PCR; TCRdb's copy keeps in-frame clones and lacks some. The table lists some 660,000 clones, 60% to 75% of them singletons. The sample comprised memory CD4+ T cells sorted from blood. Subset: CD45RA-negative fraction. The receptors were sampled from a woman in her 30s in good health.

The chain couples TRBV6-1 to TRBJ2-5; 7 bases line up with TRBD2. V was clipped by 8 bases and J by 0 bases; unmatched bases: 3. CDR3 length equals 13 residues. Germline CDR1 MNHNS, CDR2 SASEGT. This CDR3 reads CASGTTYQETQYF. The CDR3 bases are TGTGCCAGCGGGACTACTTACCAAGAGACCCAGTACTTC.

This clone is a singleton in its sample. The chain links TRBV5-4 to TRBJ1-1; TRBD1 matches at 7 bases. V shed 4 bases and J 2 bases; nucleotides not matched to a gene: 5. The CDR3 length is 14 residues. Germline-derived CDR1 and CDR2 are SGHNT and YYREEE (reference sequence). Here the CDR3 reads CASSRQGINTEAFF. As DNA, the CDR3 is TGTGCCAGCAGCCGACAGGGCATAAACACTGAAGCTTTCTTT.

About this clone: Other nucleotide sequences in the sample specify the same CDR3. The J gene is TRBJ1-5, the V gene TRBV5-1, with D hard to call. The CDR3 is 14 amino acids. Trimming took 0 bases from V and 0 from J, leaving 4 bases between them. The germline V gene encodes CDR1 SGHRS and CDR2 YFSETQ. For the CDR3, the DNA is TGCGCCAGCAGCTTGGATGATAGCAATCAGCCCCAGCATTTT. Translating gives CASSLDDSNQPQHF.

The chain carries TRBV28 and TRBJ2-5; D perhaps matches TRBD1 (5 bases). The germline V and J ends were trimmed by 5 bases and 2 bases, with 15 bases remaining between them. This CDR3 spans 15 amino acids. Germline V lookup: CDR1 MDHEN, CDR2 SYDVKM. CDR3 sequence: CASSATQTAQETQYF. As DNA, the CDR3 is TGTGCCAGCAGTGCAACCCAGACAGCTCAAGAGACCCAGTACTTC.

J is TRBJ1-5 and V is TRBV27; tentative D call: TRBD1 (5 bases). This CDR3 contains 16 residues. CDR1 is MNHEY and CDR2 is SMNVEV in the germline V gene (reference sequence). Trimming shortened V by 2 bases and J by 3 bases, and 14 bases separated the two germline ends. CDR3 sequence (DNA): TGTGCCAGCAGTTTAAGGGGCTCGGGGCTCAATCAGCCCCAGCATTTT. Translation: CASSLRGSGLNQPQHF.

The rearrangement joins TRBV14 to TRBJ1-5; D remains ambiguous. Germline V gene lookup returns CDR1 SGHDN and CDR2 FVKESK. The CDR3 length is 16 residues. Between the trimmed V and J ends, which lost 0 bases and 6 bases, there was a span of 15 bases. CDR3 in amino acids: CASSQDQAVRFQPQHF. The CDR3 nucleotides read TGTGCCAGCAGCCAAGATCAGGCGGTACGGTTTCAGCCCCAGCATTTT.

The V gene is TRBV25-1, the J gene TRBJ2-1, with D tentatively TRBD2 (6 bases). Trimming took off 5 bases at V and 4 bases at J, with 18 bases between the two ends. Germline CDR1 is MGHDK and CDR2 is SYGVNS. The length of the CDR3 is 16 residues. The CDR3 sequence: CASSPQRETEYNEQFF. In DNA form, the CDR3 reads TGTGCCAGCAGTCCACAACGGGAGACGGAATACAATGAGCAGTTCTTC.

The V gene is TRBV11-1, the J gene TRBJ2-7; no clear D. The germline CDR1 and CDR2 sequences are SGHAT and FQDESV (reference sequence). CDR3 length: 13 residues. V lost 6 bases to trimming and J lost 0 bases, with 9 bases between them. The CDR3 coding sequence is TGTGCCAGCAGTTCGGATTTCTCCTACGAGCAGTACTTC. It codes for CASSSDFSYEQYF.

The gene calls are TRBV6-5 and TRBJ1-2, with D maybe TRBD1 (5 bases). Germline CDR1 is MNHEY and CDR2 is SVGAGI. Trimming shortened V by 8 bases and J by 2 bases, and 15 bases separated the two germline ends. CDR3 length equals 14 residues. CDR3 sequence: CASVSLGDNYGYTF. The CDR3 nucleotides are TGTGCCAGCGTTAGTTTGGGGGACAACTATGGCTACACCTTC.

This clone appeared a few times. A read error is likely here: a far larger clone is one base away. This chain joins TRBV15 and TRBJ1-4; 7 nucleotides agree with TRBD1. CDR3 size: 14 residues. Per the germline V gene, CDR1 is LNHNV and CDR2 is YYDKDF (reference sequence). Germline trimming cut 0 bases from V and 5 bases from J; bases unmatched to any gene: 0. The CDR3 nucleotides read TGTGCCACCAGCAGAGAACAGGGGAATGAAAAACTGTTTTTT. Its protein is CATSREQGNEKLFF.

The rearrangement links TRBV6-6 to TRBJ2-1; D assignment may be TRBD1 or TRBD2 (5 bases each). Germline V gene sequence: CDR1 MNHNY, CDR2 SVGAGI (reference sequence). V lost 2 bases and J lost 12, with 11 bases in between. This CDR3 has 12 residues. CDR3 in amino acids: CASSYTGTTQFF. CDR3 in DNA: TGTGCCAGCAGTTACACCGGGACCACGCAGTTCTTC.

V and J are TRBV6-1 and TRBJ1-2; D not certain. Between the trimmed V and J ends, which lost 2 bases and 1 base, there was a span of 11 bases. Germline V CDR1 and CDR2: MNHNS, SASEGT. This CDR3 comprises 15 residues. Written as DNA, the CDR3 is TGTGCCAGCAGTGAATCCCCCCTGATTAACTATGGCTACACCTTC. Amino acids: CASSESPLINYGYTF.

This chain uses TRBV18 with TRBJ1-5; D gene ambiguous. Germline loops: CDR1 KGHSH, CDR2 LQKENI. Trimming removed 5 bases at V and 2 bases at J, with 16 bases between. This CDR3 is built from 16 residues. The CDR3 loop reads CASSAVVGKGNQPQHF. The CDR3 region has the DNA TGTGCCAGCTCAGCGGTCGTTGGTAAGGGCAATCAGCCCCAGCATTTT.

V is TRBV5-1 and J is TRBJ2-3; D not certain. This CDR3 comprises 14 residues. CDR1 and CDR2 from the germline V gene are SGHRS and YFSETQ. V lost 3 bases and J lost 5, with 13 bases in between. CDR3 bases: TGCGCCAGCAGCTCTGGAGTAGAAATAGATACGCAGTATTTT. Its translation is CASSSGVEIDTQYF.

This chain joins TRBV5-1 and TRBJ1-3; D remains unclear. Germline V gene data show CDR1 as SGHRS and CDR2 as YFSETQ. CDR3 size: 14 residues. V was trimmed by 6 bases and J by 0 bases, leaving 10 bases between them. CDR3 bases: TGCGCCAGCAAAGGAGGGAGCTCTGGAAACACCATATATTTT. Translation: CASKGGSSGNTIYF. The complete variable domain, with remaining parts taken from reference TRBV5-1 and TRBJ1-3, reads KAGVTQTPRYLIKTRGQQVTLSCSPISGHRSVSWYQQTPGQGLQFLFEYFSETQRNKGNFPGRFSGRQFSNSRSEMNVSTLELGDSALYLCASKGGSSGNTIYFGEGSWLTVV.

The chain couples TRBV18 to TRBJ1-4, with TRBD1 matching over 7 bases. The CDR3 covers 14 residues. With 5 bases clipped from V and 8 bases from J, the junction kept 8 bases outside the gene matches. Germline V CDR1 and CDR2: KGHSH, LQKENI. DNA for the CDR3: TGTGCCAGCTCAGTCGACAGGGAGTACGAAAAACTGTTTTTT. Protein sequence: CASSVDREYEKLFF. Variable domain in full (rest from reference TRBV18 and TRBJ1-4): NAGVMQNPRHLVRRRGQEARLRCSPMKGHSHVYWYRQLPEEGLKFMVYLQKENIIDESGMPKERFSAEFPKEGPSILRIQQVVRGDSAAYFCASSVDREYEKLFFGSGTQLSVL.

The chain recombines TRBV19 with TRBJ2-1; maybe TRBD2 (6 bases). This CDR3 spans 17 amino acids. The V end was cut by 4 bases, the J end by 2 bases, with 18 bases between. CDR1 is LNHDA and CDR2 is SQIVND in the germline V gene (reference sequence). The CDR3 region has the DNA TGTGCCAGTAGTAAACTCGGGACTCGCGGGACCTACAATGAGCAGTTCTTC. It specifies CASSKLGTRGTYNEQFF.

This clone has a handful of counts. The chain uses TRBV7-2 and TRBJ2-7, with D perhaps TRBD1 (6 bases). The CDR3 has 14 residues. CDR1 and CDR2 (germline): SGHTA, FQGNSA. V shed 5 bases and J shed 2 bases, with 13 bases lying between them. CDR3 sequence: CASSVARTAYEQYF. In DNA form, the CDR3 reads TGTGCCAGCAGCGTGGCTAGGACAGCCTACGAGCAGTACTTC.

This rearrangement joins TRBV5-6 to TRBJ2-7; 9 nucleotides align to TRBD1. The germline CDR1 and CDR2 sequences are SGHDT and YYEEEE. V gave up 4 bases and J gave up 6 bases; unmatched junction bases: 11. The CDR3 loop spans 15 amino acids. This chain's CDR3 is CASSTQPGQGVEQYF. As DNA, the CDR3 is TGTGCCAGCAGCACTCAACCGGGACAGGGAGTCGAGCAGTACTTC.

This chain connects TRBV2 to TRBJ2-1, with TRBD2 identical over 7 bases. With 6 bases clipped from V and 8 bases from J, the junction kept 13 bases outside the gene matches. Looked up from germline, CDR1 is SNHLY and CDR2 is FYNNEI. This CDR3 spans 15 amino acids. CDR3 sequence (DNA): TGTGCCAGCAGGAGGGAATCGGGGGGAGTCCATGAGCAGTTCTTC. It codes for CASRRESGGVHEQFF. The entire variable domain, with the rest obtained from reference TRBV2 and TRBJ2-1, is as follows: EPEVTQTPSHQVTQMGQEVILRCVPISNHLYFYWYRQILGQKVEFLVSFYNNEISEKSEIFDDQFSVERPDGSNFTLKIRSTKLEDSAMYFCASRRESGGVHEQFFGPGTRLTVL.

The rearrangement joins TRBV7-9 to TRBJ2-1; 13 bases map to TRBD2. CDR1 SEHNR and CDR2 FQNEAQ come from the germline V gene (reference sequence). The V segment lost 1 base and the J segment 10 bases; nucleotides outside the gene matches: 10. The CDR3 totals 17 residues. CDR3 DNA sequence: TGTGCCAGCAGCTTAGGGGTTTCGAGGACTAGCGGGAGAGAGCAGTTCTTC. It is translated as CASSLGVSRTSGREQFF.